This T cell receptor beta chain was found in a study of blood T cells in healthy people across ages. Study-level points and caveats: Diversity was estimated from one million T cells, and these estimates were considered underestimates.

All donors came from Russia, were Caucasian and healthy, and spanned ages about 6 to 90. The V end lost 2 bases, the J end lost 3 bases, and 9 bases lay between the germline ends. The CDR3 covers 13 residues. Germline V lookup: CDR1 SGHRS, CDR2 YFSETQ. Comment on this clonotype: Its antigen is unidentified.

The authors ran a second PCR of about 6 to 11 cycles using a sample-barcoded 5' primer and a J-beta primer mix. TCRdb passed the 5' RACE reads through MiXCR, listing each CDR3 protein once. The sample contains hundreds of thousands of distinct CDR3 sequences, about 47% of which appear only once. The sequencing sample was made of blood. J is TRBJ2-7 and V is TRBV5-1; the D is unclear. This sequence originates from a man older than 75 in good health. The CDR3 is CASSFDPLYEQYF. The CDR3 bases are TGCGCCAGCAGCTTTGATCCCCTCTACGAGCAGTACTTC.